These 24 T cell receptor beta chains originate from one sample sequenced in a study of PD-1 blockade in mismatch repair-deficient tumors. The protocol was immunoSEQ multiplex PCR, while the TCRdb copy is restricted to in-frame clones and leaves out a portion. The data contain about 110,000 clones, 60% to 85% of them singletons. The sample consisted of peripheral blood, taken roughly 13 months after starting pembrolizumab. The receptors derive from an adult with mismatch repair-deficient cancer.

This clone was recorded only once. V gene TRBV7-8 combines with J gene TRBJ2-1; 7 bases match TRBD2. The CDR3 covers 17 residues. V dropped 6 bases and J dropped 7; count of bases not matched to a gene: 18. Germline V CDR1 and CDR2: SGHVS, FQNEAQ. The CDR3, as DNA: TGTGCCAGCAGAACAGTTCCGGGACTACGATTGGGGAATGAGCAGTTCTTC. The encoded protein is CASRTVPGLRLGNEQFF. The variable domain in full, with the rest retrieved from reference TRBV7-8 and TRBJ2-1, is GAGVSQSPRYKVAKRGQDVALRCDPISGHVSLFWYQQALGQGPEFLTYFQNEAQLDKSGLPSDRFFAERPEGSVSTLKIQRTQQEDSAVYLCASRTVPGLRLGNEQFFGPGTRLTVL.

The V call is TRBV12-5, the J call TRBJ1-3, with a weak D call TRBD1 (6 bases). Germline V gives CDR1 LGHNT, CDR2 FRNRAP. The CDR3 consists of 13 residues. Trimming removed 1 base from V and 6 bases from J, with 7 bases in between. The DNA of the CDR3 is TGTGCTAGTGGTTTGGGACAGGAAAACACCATATATTTT. Protein product: CASGLGQENTIYF.

The J gene is TRBJ1-1, the V gene TRBV5-6; D not resolved. V was trimmed by 0 bases and J by 2 bases, leaving 11 bases between them. The CDR3 runs to 15 residues. CDR1 is SGHDT and CDR2 is YYEEEE in the germline V gene. This CDR3 is CASSLAQRTNTEAFF. Written as DNA, the CDR3 is TGTGCCAGCAGCTTGGCCCAACGGACTAACACTGAAGCTTTCTTT.

The chain employs TRBV10-2 and TRBJ2-7, with TRBD2 matching over 14 bases. The CDR3 consists of 16 residues. Trimming at V came to 3 bases and at J to 7 bases, leaving 8 bases not matched to a gene. Germline V gene sequence: CDR1 WSHSY, CDR2 SAAADI. CDR3 protein: CASSDGTSGSLREQYF. The CDR3 bases are TGCGCCAGCAGTGACGGGACTAGCGGGAGTCTGCGTGAGCAGTACTTC.

The V and J genes are TRBV28 and TRBJ1-2, with D maybe TRBD1 (5 bases). CDR3 length: 15 residues. Deletions cut 4 bases from V and 0 bases from J, with 12 bases between. Germline V gene data show CDR1 as MDHEN and CDR2 as SYDVKM. In nucleotides, the CDR3 is TGTGCCAGCAGTTCCAGTGGGGCAGCTAACTATGGCTACACCTTC. Encoded protein: CASSSSGAANYGYTF.

V usage is TRBV5-4 and J usage is TRBJ2-1; 7 bases line up with TRBD1. CDR1 is SGHNT and CDR2 is YYREEE in the germline V gene (reference sequence). V gave up 4 bases and J gave up 2 bases; unmatched junction bases: 6. This CDR3 has 15 residues. The CDR3 is CASSAGTEAYNEQFF. Written as DNA, the CDR3 is TGTGCCAGCAGCGCCGGGACAGAAGCCTACAATGAGCAGTTCTTC.

The chain employs TRBV19 and TRBJ1-1, with D unresolved. Germline CDR1 is LNHDA and CDR2 is SQIVND (reference sequence). There are 13 residues in the CDR3. Trimming cost V 10 bases and J 0 bases, with 12 bases left between them. CDR3: CATDRHMNTEAFF. The CDR3 DNA is TGTGCCACCGATCGGCATATGAACACTGAAGCTTTCTTT.

The V call is TRBV15, the J call TRBJ1-3; D is unclear. V lost 0 bases and J 0 bases, leaving 9 bases between the germline ends. Germline V gene sequence: CDR1 LNHNV, CDR2 YYDKDF (reference sequence). There are 16 residues in the CDR3. CDR3 coding DNA: TGTGCCACCAGCAGAGAAAAGGTCTTCTCTGGAAACACCATATATTTT. Its protein product is CATSREKVFSGNTIYF.

This chain connects TRBV2 to TRBJ2-3, with 13 bases that match TRBD2. The CDR3 is 16 amino acids. The V and J ends lost 6 bases and 4 bases, in that order; junction bases with no gene match: 7. Per the germline V gene, CDR1 is SNHLY and CDR2 is FYNNEI. Here the CDR3 DNA reads TGTGCCAGCAGCGACGGACTAGCGGGAGCTTCAGATACGCAGTATTTT. It specifies CASSDGLAGASDTQYF.

V is TRBV30 and J is TRBJ2-7; D is ambiguous. This CDR3 comprises 12 residues. V shed 0 bases and J shed 5 bases, with 8 bases lying between them. The germline gives CDR1 GTSNPN, CDR2 SVGIG (reference sequence). The DNA of the CDR3 is TGTGCCTGGAGTGTATTAGGGAACGAGCAGTACTTC. Its protein product is CAWSVLGNEQYF.

The chain has TRBV7-9 and TRBJ2-2, with D perhaps TRBD1 or TRBD2 (6 bases each). The germline V gene encodes CDR1 SEHNR and CDR2 FQNEAQ (reference sequence). With 5 bases removed from V and 6 bases from J, the gap between germline ends came to 19 bases. The CDR3 is 16 amino acids. The CDR3 region has the DNA TGTGCCAGCAGCAGGGTTGGGACGGGGGCCGCCGGGGAGCTGTTTTTT. It encodes CASSRVGTGAAGELFF.

The chain has TRBV27 and TRBJ2-1, with D possibly matching TRBD2 (5 bases). V was shortened by 3 bases and J by 8 bases, with 17 bases between the two germline ends. The germline CDR1 and CDR2 sequences are MNHEY and SMNVEV (reference sequence). The CDR3 consists of 15 residues. CDR3 coding DNA: TGTGCCAGCAGTTTCCAAAGGACTGCTAGCTATGAGCAGTTCTTC. Amino acid sequence: CASSFQRTASYEQFF.

The chain has TRBV6-1 and TRBJ2-3, with TRBD1 as a possible D gene (5 bases). The germline V gene has CDR1 MNHNS and CDR2 SASEGT. The CDR3 runs to 14 residues. V was pared by 8 bases and J by 0 bases, with 12 bases between. The CDR3 here is CASGALYSTDTQYF. The DNA of the CDR3 is TGTGCCAGCGGGGCACTTTATAGCACAGATACGCAGTATTTT.

V and J are TRBV6-1 and TRBJ1-2, with 11 bases fitting TRBD1. V was clipped by 4 bases and J by 6 bases; unmatched bases: 7. Germline V gene lookup returns CDR1 MNHNS and CDR2 SASEGT. The CDR3 is 15 amino acids. CDR3 in amino acids: CASSGRRDRGDGYTF. The CDR3 coding sequence is TGTGCCAGCAGTGGGCGGCGGGACAGGGGGGATGGCTACACCTTC.

The chain carries TRBV6-1 and TRBJ1-2; no firm D call. CDR1 and CDR2 from the germline V gene are MNHNS and SASEGT. V was pared by 5 bases and J by 8 bases, with 12 bases between. The length of the CDR3 is 12 residues. The CDR3 DNA is TGTGCCAGCAGTTTACCGGGTCGGGGCTACACCTTC. Protein: CASSLPGRGYTF.

The chain uses TRBV5-4 and TRBJ1-1; maybe TRBD1 (6 bases). The germline V and J ends were trimmed by 4 bases and 1 base, with 11 bases remaining between them. Germline CDR1 and CDR2: SGHNT and YYREEE (reference sequence). The CDR3 sequence is 14 residues long. The CDR3 region is CASSAVGQNTEAFF. The CDR3 region has the DNA TGTGCCAGCAGCGCCGTGGGACAGAACACTGAAGCTTTCTTT.

This chain joins TRBV9 and TRBJ2-3; no definite D call. CDR1 is SGDLS and CDR2 is YYNGEE in the germline V gene. V was pared by 4 bases and J by 6 bases, with 21 bases between. The CDR3 runs to 16 residues. The CDR3 DNA sequence: TGTGCCAGCAGCCCAAATGGACGGAGCAGTTCTGATACGCAGTATTTT. Amino acids: CASSPNGRSSSDTQYF.

The chain employs TRBV7-9 and TRBJ1-5; no firm D call. V lost 2 bases to trimming and J lost 4 bases, with 9 bases between them. Germline V CDR1 and CDR2: SEHNR, FQNEAQ (reference sequence). The CDR3 contains 14 residues. CDR3 sequence (DNA): TGTGCCAGCAGCTTATCGTACGGAAATCAGCCCCAGCATTTT. Encoded protein: CASSLSYGNQPQHF.

This rearrangement joins TRBV18 to TRBJ2-7; D is unresolved. Trimming removed 1 base at V and 10 bases at J, with 14 bases between. Germline-derived CDR1 and CDR2 are KGHSH and LQKENI. The CDR3 is made up of 13 amino acids. CDR3 sequence (DNA): TGTGCCAGCTCACCACAGACCGACTCAGATCAGTACTTC. It yields the protein CASSPQTDSDQYF.

Only one count was recorded for this clone. This chain joins TRBV5-1 and TRBJ2-5; 11 bases agree with TRBD2. The length of the CDR3 is 14 residues. J lost 4 bases, V lost 5 bases, and 4 bases had no gene match. Germline V gene sequence: CDR1 SGHRS, CDR2 YFSETQ. CDR3 nucleotide sequence: TGCGCCAGCAGAGAACTAGCGGGAGCAGAGACCCAGTACTTC. Its translation is CASRELAGAETQYF.

J is TRBJ1-2 and V is TRBV7-2; 8 bases are a match to TRBD1. From germline, CDR1 is SGHTA and CDR2 FQGNSA. V lost 6 bases and J lost 4; bases outside the gene matches: 7. The CDR3 consists of 14 residues. CDR3 sequence (DNA): TGTGCCAGCAGTGAACAGGGGGTAGTCTATGGCTACACCTTC. Translation gives CASSEQGVVYGYTF.

The chain joins TRBV6-5 to TRBJ2-3; TRBD2 agrees at 7 bases. CDR3 length: 15 amino acids. V was pared by 2 bases and J by 3 bases, with 5 bases of the junction left unmatched. Per germline, CDR1 MNHEY and CDR2 SVGAGI. The CDR3 nucleotides are TGTGCCAGCAGTTACACGGCGGGAGAGACAGATACGCAGTATTTT. Encoded protein: CASSYTAGETDTQYF.

The V gene is TRBV7-9, the J gene TRBJ1-1; TRBD1 matches at 7 bases. V lost 7 bases, J lost 1 base, and 6 bases stayed unmatched. Per germline, CDR1 SEHNR and CDR2 FQNEAQ (reference sequence). This CDR3 comprises 14 residues. CDR3 sequence reads: CASTPRQGNTEAFF. Written as DNA, the CDR3 is TGTGCCAGCACCCCACGACAGGGGAACACTGAAGCTTTCTTT.

The gene calls are TRBV7-6 and TRBJ2-7; D is unresolved. The CDR3 totals 14 residues. Germline V gene lookup returns CDR1 SGHVS and CDR2 FNYEAQ. Trimming stripped 1 base from V and 7 bases from J, with 14 bases between. CDR3 sequence: CASSLGSPPSEQYF. CDR3 nucleotides: TGTGCCAGCAGCTTAGGGTCCCCACCGAGTGAGCAGTACTTC.